The 21 T cell receptor beta chains reported below all come from one sample, sequenced in a study of blood T cell repertoires in COVID-19. Clones were read by immunoSEQ multiplex PCR, and TCRdb kept only the in-frame ones, dropping some. This sample carries some 200,000 clones, approximately 86% of them seen once, and the ten largest clones take about 5.5%. The sequencing input was PBMCs or T cells enriched from blood (not recorded which). These receptors originate from a woman aged 55-69 years with acute COVID-19.

The chain recombines TRBV6-1 with TRBJ2-7, with 12 bases lining up with TRBD1. The CDR3 is made up of 17 amino acids. Per the germline V gene, CDR1 is MNHNS and CDR2 is SASEGT. Unmatched junction bases numbered 10, after V lost 2 bases and J lost 5 bases. In nucleotides, the CDR3 is TGTGCCAGCAGTGAAATCTGGGGACAGGGGGCGATCCACGAGCAGTACTTC. As protein: CASSEIWGQGAIHEQYF.

V usage is TRBV11-2 and J usage is TRBJ2-7; D is perhaps TRBD2 (7 bases). V was clipped by 3 bases and J by 3 bases, with 12 bases between them. CDR3 length: 14 amino acids. Germline CDR1 SGHAT, CDR2 FQNNGV. The CDR3 region is CASSFSGGNYEQYV. The CDR3 DNA follows: TGTGCCAGCAGCTTCTCGGGGGGCAACTACGAGCAGTACGTC.

This chain connects TRBV25-1 to TRBJ2-3; the D gene is possibly TRBD2 (6 bases). The CDR3 totals 15 residues. CDR1 MGHDK and CDR2 SYGVNS come from the germline V gene. V was trimmed by 6 bases and J by 1 base, leaving 14 bases between them. CDR3 DNA sequence: TGTGCCAGCAGCTTGCGCGGCGGGGGCACAGATACGCAGTATTTT. Its protein product is CASSLRGGGTDTQYF. Filled out from reference TRBV25-1 and TRBJ2-3, the complete variable domain reads EADIYQTPRYLVIGTGKKITLECSQTMGHDKMYWYQQDPGMELHLIHYSYGVNSTEKGDLSSESTVSRIRTEHFPLTLESARPSHTSQYLCASSLRGGGTDTQYFGPGTRLTVL.

This clone was seen more than once but under ten times. The V gene is TRBV7-2, the J gene TRBJ2-3; D gene ambiguous. The V end was cut by 6 bases, the J end by 2 bases, with 6 bases between. Germline CDR1 and CDR2: SGHTA and FQGNSA. The CDR3 runs 12 residues. The CDR3 DNA sequence: TGTGCCAGCAGGGGCACCACAGATACGCAGTATTTT. Translating gives CASRGTTDTQYF.

The V call is TRBV5-1, the J call TRBJ1-2; D is unresolved. CDR3 length equals 13 residues. Trimming stripped 4 bases from V and 4 bases from J, with 11 bases between. The V gene's germline CDR1 is SGHRS and CDR2 YFSETQ. The CDR3 DNA follows: TGCGCCAGCAGCCCGGCGAACAGCTATGGCTACACCTTC. Amino acid sequence: CASSPANSYGYTF.

The chain couples TRBV5-6 to TRBJ1-2; 8 bases are shared with TRBD1. The J segment lost 4 bases and the V segment lost 4 bases, leaving 12 bases of the junction unmatched. The CDR3 is made up of 16 amino acids. Per the germline V gene, CDR1 is SGHDT and CDR2 is YYEEEE. The DNA for the CDR3 is TGTGCCAGCAGCCTGCTATTAGGACAGGGCCCCTATGGCTACACCTTC. It codes for CASSLLLGQGPYGYTF.

V and J are TRBV24-1 and TRBJ1-2, with D perhaps matching TRBD1 (5 bases). CDR3 length: 12 amino acids. Trimming took off 4 bases at V and 5 bases at J, with 7 bases between the two ends. CDR1 KGHDR and CDR2 SFDVKD come from the germline V gene. The CDR3 spells CATSDRQYGYTF. The CDR3 nucleotides are TGTGCCACCAGTGACCGACAGTATGGCTACACCTTC.

V gene TRBV19 combines with J gene TRBJ2-1; 8 bases map to TRBD2. The germline CDR1 and CDR2 sequences are LNHDA and SQIVND (reference sequence). Trimming at V came to 5 bases and at J to 1 base, leaving 4 bases not matched to a gene. The CDR3 has 15 residues. CDR3: CASSRGGASYNEQFF. DNA of the CDR3: TGTGCCAGTAGTCGGGGGGGGGCGTCCTACAATGAGCAGTTCTTC.

The chain is built from TRBV19 and TRBJ1-5, with D unclear. V dropped 7 bases and J dropped 0 bases, with 16 bases sitting between them. The CDR3 has 16 amino acids. CDR1 and CDR2 (germline): LNHDA, SQIVND (reference sequence). The DNA of the CDR3 is TGTGCCAGTAAATTGCGAACAGATTATAGCAATCAGCCCCAGCATTTT. This translates into CASKLRTDYSNQPQHF.

The chain is built from TRBV7-9 and TRBJ2-2, with a tentative D call TRBD2 (5 bases). Germline V gene sequence: CDR1 SEHNR, CDR2 FQNEAQ (reference sequence). With 11 bases removed from V and 7 bases from J, the gap between germline ends came to 23 bases. The CDR3 covers 15 residues. CDR3 DNA: TGTGCCGTAGCGTTTGGGCGGACTGGCGACGGGGAGCTGTTTTTT. This codes for CAVAFGRTGDGELFF.

The J gene is TRBJ1-4, the V gene TRBV7-9; tentative D call: TRBD1 (6 bases). The CDR3 runs to 14 residues. From germline, CDR1 is SEHNR and CDR2 FQNEAQ (reference sequence). V shed 8 bases and J shed 9 bases, with 19 bases lying between them. CDR3 bases: TGTGCCAGCCGACAGGTCGAAGGTGCACAAAAACTGTTTTTT. This translates into CASRQVEGAQKLFF.

The J gene is TRBJ1-2, the V gene TRBV3-1 (or the pseudogene TRBV3-2), with TRBD1 matching over 8 bases. The CDR3 consists of 14 residues. Losses at the gene ends were 1 base for V and 5 bases for J; bases not matched to a gene: 3. Germline values: CDR1 LGHDT, CDR2 YNNKEL (reference sequence). CDR3 sequence reads: CASSQGGTGYGYTF. The CDR3 DNA reads as TGTGCCAGCAGCCAAGGGGGGACAGGATATGGCTACACCTTC.

About this clone: Because the CDR3's place on the DNA is in doubt, the DNA is left out and the CDR3 is given as listed by TCRdb. The CDR3 loop reads CASSKGGFGTGSLHF. The chain combines TRBV21-1 with TRBJ1-6; the table gives TRBD1 as D, unverified against the DNA. TRBV21-1 is shown as a pseudogene. Counting both end residues, the CDR3 totals 15 amino acids.

The chain links TRBV5-1 to TRBJ2-5; TRBD1 agrees at 7 bases. After removal of 2 bases from V and 4 bases from J, the junction contained 5 bases not matched to a gene. This CDR3 is built from 14 residues. Per the germline V gene, CDR1 is SGHRS and CDR2 is YFSETQ. The DNA of the CDR3 is TGCGCCAGCAGCTTTGGGACAGAGGGAGAGACCCAGTACTTC. It codes for CASSFGTEGETQYF. Drawing the rest from reference TRBV5-1 and TRBJ2-5, the complete variable domain is KAGVTQTPRYLIKTRGQQVTLSCSPISGHRSVSWYQQTPGQGLQFLFEYFSETQRNKGNFPGRFSGRQFSNSRSEMNVSTLELGDSALYLCASSFGTEGETQYFGPGTRLLVL.

The chain combines TRBV4-2 with TRBJ2-7, with TRBD2 matching 8 bases. The ends lost 4 bases at V and 7 bases at J; junction bases unmatched: 12. In germline, CDR1 is LGHNA, CDR2 YNFKEQ. This CDR3 has 15 amino acids. The CDR3 sequence: CASSLSGTSPMEQYF. CDR3 nucleotides: TGTGCCAGCAGCCTCTCCGGGACTAGTCCTATGGAGCAGTACTTC.

This clone was counted a few times. This sequence joins TRBV7-9 and TRBJ2-7; 7 bases line up with TRBD1. This CDR3 has 12 residues. V trimming: 5 bases; J trimming: 5 bases; junction bases outside the gene matches: 3. Germline CDR1 reads SEHNR; CDR2 reads FQNEAQ (reference sequence). The CDR3 nucleotides are TGTGCCAGCAGCCAAACAGGGGACGAGCAGTACTTC. It codes for CASSQTGDEQYF.

In nucleotides, the CDR3 is TGTGCCAGCAGCCTACCGGACAGTCTCTATGGCTACACCTTC. Its translation: CASSLPDSLYGYTF. The chain uses TRBV4-2 and TRBJ1-2, with a weak D call TRBD1 (6 bases). Trimming stripped 4 bases from V and 4 bases from J, with 13 bases between. CDR3 length equals 14 residues. CDR1 and CDR2 from the germline V gene are LGHNA and YNFKEQ.

V and J are TRBV9 and TRBJ2-3; D is possibly TRBD1 (5 bases). Germline CDR1 and CDR2: SGDLS and YYNGEE. The CDR3 length is 12 residues. Between the trimmed V and J ends, which lost 8 bases and 3 bases, there was a span of 10 bases. The CDR3 region is CASTGQTDTQYF. In DNA form, the CDR3 reads TGTGCCAGTACAGGCCAAACAGATACGCAGTATTTT.

The gene calls are TRBV5-6 and TRBJ1-1; 8 bases match TRBD1. The germline V gene encodes CDR1 SGHDT and CDR2 YYEEEE. J gave up 5 bases and V 2 bases, and 5 bases lay outside the gene matches. The CDR3 is 14 residues long. The CDR3 nucleotides read TGTGCCAGCAGCTTCGGACAGGGAATGACTGAAGCTTTCTTT. Translated: CASSFGQGMTEAFF.

The chain combines TRBV20-1 with TRBJ1-1; no firm D call. Trimming pared 6 bases from V and 3 bases from J, leaving 5 bases between. This CDR3 has 10 amino acids. The germline V gene has CDR1 DFQATT and CDR2 SNEGSKA (reference sequence). The CDR3 sequence: CSAPDTEAFF. CDR3 nucleotides: TGCAGTGCCCCGGACACTGAAGCTTTCTTT.

This chain connects TRBV28 to TRBJ1-2; a possible D gene is TRBD1 (5 bases). CDR3 size: 14 residues. Germline V gene lookup returns CDR1 MDHEN and CDR2 SYDVKM. V lost 8 bases to trimming and J lost 6 bases, with 19 bases between them. The CDR3 here is CASAFGRGWDGYTF. The CDR3 nucleotides read TGTGCCAGCGCCTTCGGACGGGGGTGGGATGGCTACACCTTC.